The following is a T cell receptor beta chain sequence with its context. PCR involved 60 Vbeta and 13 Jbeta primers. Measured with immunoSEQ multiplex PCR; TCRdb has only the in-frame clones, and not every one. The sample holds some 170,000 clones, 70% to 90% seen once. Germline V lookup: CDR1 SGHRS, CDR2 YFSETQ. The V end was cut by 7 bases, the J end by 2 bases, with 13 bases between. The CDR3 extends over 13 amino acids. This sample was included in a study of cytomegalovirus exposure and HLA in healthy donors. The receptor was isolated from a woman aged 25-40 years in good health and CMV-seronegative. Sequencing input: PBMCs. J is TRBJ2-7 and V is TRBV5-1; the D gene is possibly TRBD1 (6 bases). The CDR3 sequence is CASSTGLTYEQYF. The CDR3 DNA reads TGCGCCAGCTCGACAGGTCTCACCTACGAGCAGTACTTC. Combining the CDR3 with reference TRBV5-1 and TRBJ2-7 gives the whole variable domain KAGVTQTPRYLIKTRGQQVTLSCSPISGHRSVSWYQQTPGQGLQFLFEYFSETQRNKGNFPGRFSGRQFSNSRSEMNVSTLELGDSALYLCASSTGLTYEQYFGPGTRLTVT.